The 21 T cell receptor beta chains below were found in one sample sequenced in a study of T cells in Graves' hyperthyroidism and ophthalmopathy. Amplified TCR beta CDR3 regions came from RNA transcripts. Researchers ran a first-round RT-PCR on the TCR CDR3 using the HTBI primer set. From the multiplex PCR reads, TCRdb called clonotypes with MiXCR, one entry per CDR3 protein. The table shows a few hundred thousand distinct CDR3 sequences, with roughly 50% occurring only once. The sequenced sample was peripheral blood or thyroid tissue (not recorded which). These receptors all stem from a woman under 30 with Graves' hyperthyroidism.

The chain joins TRBV7-8 to TRBJ1-5; 9 bases agree with TRBD1. Trimming took 6 bases from V and 4 from J; bases not matched to a gene: 4. Looked up from germline, CDR1 is SGHVS and CDR2 is FQNEAQ. The CDR3 runs 14 residues. The CDR3 sequence: CASRRTGDNQPQHF. The CDR3 bases are TGTGCCAGCAGGAGGACAGGGGATAATCAGCCCCAGCATTTT.

Concerning this clonotype itself: Since a much larger clone is just one base distant, this may be a read error. This chain links TRBV6-6 with TRBJ1-6, with 8 bases matching TRBD1. Germline V lookup: CDR1 MNHNY, CDR2 SVGAGI (reference sequence). This CDR3 has 14 residues. V was pared by 8 bases and J by 9 bases, with 9 bases of the junction left unmatched. The CDR3 sequence: CASGKTGASSPLHF. CDR3 bases: TGTGCCAGCGGCAAGACAGGGGCGAGTTCACCCCTCCACTTT.

This clonotype was seen many times. The CDR3 DNA reads as TGCGCCAGCAGTGAGGGGGGCATCAATGAAAAACTGTTTTTT. This codes for CASSEGGINEKLFF. The chain employs TRBV10-1 and TRBJ1-4; tentative D call: TRBD1 (6 bases). The V end lost 2 bases, the J end lost 5 bases, and 9 bases lay between the germline ends. The CDR3 consists of 14 residues. The germline gives CDR1 WNHNN, CDR2 SYGVQD (reference sequence).

The chain's CDR3 is CATSATPRESAFF. CDR3 coding DNA: TGTGCCACCAGTGCTACCCCCCGGGAGTCAGCTTTCTTT. The genes are TRBV24-1 and TRBJ1-1; D not certain. The CDR3 is made up of 13 amino acids. Trimming left V 5 bases short and J 10 bases short, with 16 bases between. The germline V gene encodes CDR1 KGHDR and CDR2 SFDVKD.

Points on this clonotype: The junction does not match germline at one end; this may be a read error. The J gene is TRBJ1-5, the V gene TRBV7-9; no clear D gene. The CDR3 totals 14 residues. Germline V CDR1 and CDR2: SEHNR, FQNEAQ (reference sequence). The CDR3 sequence: CASSLGPNNEPQHF. The CDR3 nucleotides read TGTGCCAGCAGCTTAGGGCCGAACAATGAGCCCCAGCATTTT.

The V and J genes are TRBV5-1 and TRBJ2-7; D unclear. The V gene lost 3 bases and the J gene lost 3 bases, with 10 bases spanning the gap. This CDR3 spans 13 amino acids. Germline CDR1 SGHRS, CDR2 YFSETQ. This CDR3 reads CASSSSVVYEQYF. CDR3 DNA: TGCGCCAGCAGCTCTTCGGTAGTCTACGAGCAGTACTTC. The complete variable domain, with remaining parts taken from reference TRBV5-1 and TRBJ2-7, reads KAGVTQTPRYLIKTRGQQVTLSCSPISGHRSVSWYQQTPGQGLQFLFEYFSETQRNKGNFPGRFSGRQFSNSRSEMNVSTLELGDSALYLCASSSSVVYEQYFGPGTRLTVT.

This clonotype appeared many times. CDR3: CASSIEGDEQYF. CDR3 in DNA: TGTGCCAGCAGTATTGAAGGAGACGAGCAGTACTTC. This chain links TRBV9 with TRBJ2-7; D call uncertain. Trimming pared 5 bases from V and 5 bases from J, leaving 11 bases between. Germline values: CDR1 SGDLS, CDR2 YYNGEE. The CDR3 sequence is 12 residues long.

The chain recombines TRBV19 with TRBJ1-5; tentative D call: TRBD1 (6 bases). This CDR3 region has 15 residues. V lost 3 bases to trimming and J lost 0 bases, with 9 bases between them. The germline V gene has CDR1 LNHDA and CDR2 SQIVND (reference sequence). CDR3 sequence: CASSIRGYSNQPQHF. The DNA of the CDR3 is TGTGCCAGTAGTATTAGGGGGTATAGCAATCAGCCCCAGCATTTT.

The gene calls are TRBV11-2 and TRBJ2-3; 16 bases agree with TRBD2. The CDR3 is made up of 17 amino acids. CDR1 and CDR2 (germline): SGHAT, FQNNGV. After removal of 5 bases from V and 5 bases from J, the junction contained 7 bases not matched to a gene. This CDR3 is CASSKGLAGGVGDTQYF. DNA for the CDR3: TGTGCCAGCAGCAAGGGACTAGCGGGAGGGGTAGGAGATACGCAGTATTTT.

Many counts were recorded for this clonotype. V gene TRBV7-9 combines with J gene TRBJ1-1; no firm D call. Germline V CDR1 and CDR2: SEHNR, FQNEAQ (reference sequence). There are 13 residues in the CDR3. Trimming left V 4 bases short and J 1 base short, with 7 bases between. CDR3 coding DNA: TGTGCCAGCAGCTCCCTTTCGAACACTGAAGCTTTCTTT. The encoded protein is CASSSLSNTEAFF.

The V call is TRBV20-1, the J call TRBJ1-2, with D hard to call. V gave up 6 bases and J gave up 6 bases, with 11 bases separating them. CDR1 is DFQATT and CDR2 is SNEGSKA in the germline V gene (reference sequence). The CDR3 is 11 residues long. The CDR3 nucleotides are TGCAGTGCCGGGCAAGTCGATGGCTACACCTTC. It encodes CSAGQVDGYTF.

This clonotype was seen just once. The CDR3 sequence: CASSQTGRTYEQYF. The CDR3 coding sequence is TGTGCCAGCAGCCAAACAGGGAGGACCTACGAGCAGTACTTC. V gene TRBV7-6 combines with J gene TRBJ2-7; the D call may be TRBD1 or TRBD2 (6 bases each). Trimming removed 5 bases at V and 2 bases at J, with 13 bases between. This CDR3 has 14 residues. Per germline, CDR1 SGHVS and CDR2 FNYEAQ. The full variable domain, with the rest looked up from reference TRBV7-6 and TRBJ2-7, is GAGVSQSPRYKVTKRGQDVALRCDPISGHVSLYWYRQALGQGPEFLTYFNYEAQQDKSGLPNDRFSAERPEGSISTLTIQRTEQRDSAMYRCASSQTGRTYEQYFGPGTRLTVT.

With respect to this clonotype: Possible read error: a much larger clone is one base away. The J gene is TRBJ2-5, the V gene TRBV14; no clear D gene. This CDR3 spans 16 amino acids. The germline gives CDR1 SGHDN, CDR2 FVKESK. The chain's CDR3 is CASGQPRPDYQETQYF. The CDR3 DNA sequence: TGTGCCAGCGGCCAACCGAGGCCAGACTACCAAGAGACCCAGTACTTC.

This clonotype was seen many times. The chain is built from TRBV7-8 and TRBJ1-3; D call uncertain. Looked up from germline, CDR1 is SGHVS and CDR2 is FQNEAQ. V was pared by 0 bases and J by 7 bases, with 13 bases between. The CDR3 loop spans 15 amino acids. The CDR3 spells CASSLAILGMNTIYF. CDR3 coding DNA: TGTGCCAGCAGCTTAGCGATATTGGGGATGAACACCATATATTTT.

This clonotype was recorded many times. The rearrangement links TRBV4-1 to TRBJ2-5, with D possibly being TRBD2 (6 bases). The germline V gene encodes CDR1 MGHRA and CDR2 YSYEKL. The CDR3 has 16 amino acids. Between the trimmed V and J ends, which lost 0 bases and 0 bases, there was a span of 11 bases. The CDR3 loop reads CASSQDDGGYQETQYF. The CDR3 region has the DNA TGCGCCAGCAGCCAAGATGATGGAGGGTACCAAGAGACCCAGTACTTC.

The V gene is TRBV7-2, the J gene TRBJ1-1; no clear D. The length of the CDR3 is 16 residues. Per germline, CDR1 SGHTA and CDR2 FQGNSA. V lost 8 bases to trimming and J lost 0 bases, with 19 bases between them. The CDR3 region is CASSPDQLTVNTEAFF. The CDR3 DNA is TGTGCCAGCTCACCAGACCAGTTGACGGTGAACACTGAAGCTTTCTTT. The full variable domain, with the rest looked up from reference TRBV7-2 and TRBJ1-1, is GAGVSQSPSNKVTEKGKDVELRCDPISGHTALYWYRQSLGQGLEFLIYFQGNSAPDKSGLPSDRFSAERTGGSVSTLTIQRTQQEDSAVYLCASSPDQLTVNTEAFFGQGTRLTVV.

This clonotype has a handful of counts. CDR3 protein: CSTGVSTDTQYF. The CDR3 DNA reads as TGCAGTACAGGGGTTTCCACAGATACGCAGTATTTT. The V call is TRBV20-1, the J call TRBJ2-3, with 7 positions matching TRBD1. The CDR3 is made up of 12 amino acids. With V trimmed by 8 bases and J by 2 bases, 4 bases remained unmatched. In germline, CDR1 is DFQATT, CDR2 SNEGSKA (reference sequence).

This clonotype was counted many times. The genes are TRBV7-8 and TRBJ2-7, with 11 nucleotides matching TRBD2. CDR1 is SGHVS, CDR2 FQNEAQ, per germline. The CDR3 length is 14 residues. V dropped 5 bases and J dropped 6; count of bases not matched to a gene: 6. The DNA of the CDR3 is TGTGCCAGCAGCGCCTCCGGGACTAGCGGCGAGCAGTACTTC. Amino acids: CASSASGTSGEQYF. The variable domain in full, completed from reference TRBV7-8 and TRBJ2-7, reads GAGVSQSPRYKVAKRGQDVALRCDPISGHVSLFWYQQALGQGPEFLTYFQNEAQLDKSGLPSDRFFAERPEGSVSTLKIQRTQQEDSAVYLCASSASGTSGEQYFGPGTRLTVT.

Only a few counts were recorded for this clonotype. CDR3 in amino acids: CASSLEGQSLRETQYF. The CDR3 DNA follows: TGCGCCAGCAGCTTGGAGGGACAGTCTTTAAGGGAGACCCAGTACTTC. This sequence joins TRBV5-1 and TRBJ2-5; TRBD1 agrees at 7 bases. Germline CDR1 SGHRS, CDR2 YFSETQ. The junction had 10 bases not matched to a gene; V was cut back by 0 bases and J by 5 bases. This CDR3 comprises 16 residues.

This clonotype was detected ten times or more. The rearrangement joins TRBV24-1 to TRBJ2-5; 10 nucleotides line up with TRBD2. Looked up from germline, CDR1 is KGHDR and CDR2 is SFDVKD. The CDR3 is made up of 14 amino acids. J was trimmed by 5 bases and V by 4 bases; bases with no gene match: 3. Here the CDR3 DNA reads TGTGCCACCAGTGACGGGACTAGCGAGGAGACCCAGTACTTC. It yields the protein CATSDGTSEETQYF.

This clonotype was picked up a small number of times. This chain uses TRBV30 with TRBJ1-4, with TRBD1 as a possible D gene (5 bases). V was cut by 6 bases and J by 7 bases, with 15 bases left in between. CDR1 and CDR2 from the germline V gene are GTSNPN and SVGIG (reference sequence). CDR3 size: 13 residues. The CDR3: CACPTVVGEKLFF. The CDR3 bases are TGTGCCTGCCCGACAGTGGTAGGTGAAAAACTGTTTTTT.